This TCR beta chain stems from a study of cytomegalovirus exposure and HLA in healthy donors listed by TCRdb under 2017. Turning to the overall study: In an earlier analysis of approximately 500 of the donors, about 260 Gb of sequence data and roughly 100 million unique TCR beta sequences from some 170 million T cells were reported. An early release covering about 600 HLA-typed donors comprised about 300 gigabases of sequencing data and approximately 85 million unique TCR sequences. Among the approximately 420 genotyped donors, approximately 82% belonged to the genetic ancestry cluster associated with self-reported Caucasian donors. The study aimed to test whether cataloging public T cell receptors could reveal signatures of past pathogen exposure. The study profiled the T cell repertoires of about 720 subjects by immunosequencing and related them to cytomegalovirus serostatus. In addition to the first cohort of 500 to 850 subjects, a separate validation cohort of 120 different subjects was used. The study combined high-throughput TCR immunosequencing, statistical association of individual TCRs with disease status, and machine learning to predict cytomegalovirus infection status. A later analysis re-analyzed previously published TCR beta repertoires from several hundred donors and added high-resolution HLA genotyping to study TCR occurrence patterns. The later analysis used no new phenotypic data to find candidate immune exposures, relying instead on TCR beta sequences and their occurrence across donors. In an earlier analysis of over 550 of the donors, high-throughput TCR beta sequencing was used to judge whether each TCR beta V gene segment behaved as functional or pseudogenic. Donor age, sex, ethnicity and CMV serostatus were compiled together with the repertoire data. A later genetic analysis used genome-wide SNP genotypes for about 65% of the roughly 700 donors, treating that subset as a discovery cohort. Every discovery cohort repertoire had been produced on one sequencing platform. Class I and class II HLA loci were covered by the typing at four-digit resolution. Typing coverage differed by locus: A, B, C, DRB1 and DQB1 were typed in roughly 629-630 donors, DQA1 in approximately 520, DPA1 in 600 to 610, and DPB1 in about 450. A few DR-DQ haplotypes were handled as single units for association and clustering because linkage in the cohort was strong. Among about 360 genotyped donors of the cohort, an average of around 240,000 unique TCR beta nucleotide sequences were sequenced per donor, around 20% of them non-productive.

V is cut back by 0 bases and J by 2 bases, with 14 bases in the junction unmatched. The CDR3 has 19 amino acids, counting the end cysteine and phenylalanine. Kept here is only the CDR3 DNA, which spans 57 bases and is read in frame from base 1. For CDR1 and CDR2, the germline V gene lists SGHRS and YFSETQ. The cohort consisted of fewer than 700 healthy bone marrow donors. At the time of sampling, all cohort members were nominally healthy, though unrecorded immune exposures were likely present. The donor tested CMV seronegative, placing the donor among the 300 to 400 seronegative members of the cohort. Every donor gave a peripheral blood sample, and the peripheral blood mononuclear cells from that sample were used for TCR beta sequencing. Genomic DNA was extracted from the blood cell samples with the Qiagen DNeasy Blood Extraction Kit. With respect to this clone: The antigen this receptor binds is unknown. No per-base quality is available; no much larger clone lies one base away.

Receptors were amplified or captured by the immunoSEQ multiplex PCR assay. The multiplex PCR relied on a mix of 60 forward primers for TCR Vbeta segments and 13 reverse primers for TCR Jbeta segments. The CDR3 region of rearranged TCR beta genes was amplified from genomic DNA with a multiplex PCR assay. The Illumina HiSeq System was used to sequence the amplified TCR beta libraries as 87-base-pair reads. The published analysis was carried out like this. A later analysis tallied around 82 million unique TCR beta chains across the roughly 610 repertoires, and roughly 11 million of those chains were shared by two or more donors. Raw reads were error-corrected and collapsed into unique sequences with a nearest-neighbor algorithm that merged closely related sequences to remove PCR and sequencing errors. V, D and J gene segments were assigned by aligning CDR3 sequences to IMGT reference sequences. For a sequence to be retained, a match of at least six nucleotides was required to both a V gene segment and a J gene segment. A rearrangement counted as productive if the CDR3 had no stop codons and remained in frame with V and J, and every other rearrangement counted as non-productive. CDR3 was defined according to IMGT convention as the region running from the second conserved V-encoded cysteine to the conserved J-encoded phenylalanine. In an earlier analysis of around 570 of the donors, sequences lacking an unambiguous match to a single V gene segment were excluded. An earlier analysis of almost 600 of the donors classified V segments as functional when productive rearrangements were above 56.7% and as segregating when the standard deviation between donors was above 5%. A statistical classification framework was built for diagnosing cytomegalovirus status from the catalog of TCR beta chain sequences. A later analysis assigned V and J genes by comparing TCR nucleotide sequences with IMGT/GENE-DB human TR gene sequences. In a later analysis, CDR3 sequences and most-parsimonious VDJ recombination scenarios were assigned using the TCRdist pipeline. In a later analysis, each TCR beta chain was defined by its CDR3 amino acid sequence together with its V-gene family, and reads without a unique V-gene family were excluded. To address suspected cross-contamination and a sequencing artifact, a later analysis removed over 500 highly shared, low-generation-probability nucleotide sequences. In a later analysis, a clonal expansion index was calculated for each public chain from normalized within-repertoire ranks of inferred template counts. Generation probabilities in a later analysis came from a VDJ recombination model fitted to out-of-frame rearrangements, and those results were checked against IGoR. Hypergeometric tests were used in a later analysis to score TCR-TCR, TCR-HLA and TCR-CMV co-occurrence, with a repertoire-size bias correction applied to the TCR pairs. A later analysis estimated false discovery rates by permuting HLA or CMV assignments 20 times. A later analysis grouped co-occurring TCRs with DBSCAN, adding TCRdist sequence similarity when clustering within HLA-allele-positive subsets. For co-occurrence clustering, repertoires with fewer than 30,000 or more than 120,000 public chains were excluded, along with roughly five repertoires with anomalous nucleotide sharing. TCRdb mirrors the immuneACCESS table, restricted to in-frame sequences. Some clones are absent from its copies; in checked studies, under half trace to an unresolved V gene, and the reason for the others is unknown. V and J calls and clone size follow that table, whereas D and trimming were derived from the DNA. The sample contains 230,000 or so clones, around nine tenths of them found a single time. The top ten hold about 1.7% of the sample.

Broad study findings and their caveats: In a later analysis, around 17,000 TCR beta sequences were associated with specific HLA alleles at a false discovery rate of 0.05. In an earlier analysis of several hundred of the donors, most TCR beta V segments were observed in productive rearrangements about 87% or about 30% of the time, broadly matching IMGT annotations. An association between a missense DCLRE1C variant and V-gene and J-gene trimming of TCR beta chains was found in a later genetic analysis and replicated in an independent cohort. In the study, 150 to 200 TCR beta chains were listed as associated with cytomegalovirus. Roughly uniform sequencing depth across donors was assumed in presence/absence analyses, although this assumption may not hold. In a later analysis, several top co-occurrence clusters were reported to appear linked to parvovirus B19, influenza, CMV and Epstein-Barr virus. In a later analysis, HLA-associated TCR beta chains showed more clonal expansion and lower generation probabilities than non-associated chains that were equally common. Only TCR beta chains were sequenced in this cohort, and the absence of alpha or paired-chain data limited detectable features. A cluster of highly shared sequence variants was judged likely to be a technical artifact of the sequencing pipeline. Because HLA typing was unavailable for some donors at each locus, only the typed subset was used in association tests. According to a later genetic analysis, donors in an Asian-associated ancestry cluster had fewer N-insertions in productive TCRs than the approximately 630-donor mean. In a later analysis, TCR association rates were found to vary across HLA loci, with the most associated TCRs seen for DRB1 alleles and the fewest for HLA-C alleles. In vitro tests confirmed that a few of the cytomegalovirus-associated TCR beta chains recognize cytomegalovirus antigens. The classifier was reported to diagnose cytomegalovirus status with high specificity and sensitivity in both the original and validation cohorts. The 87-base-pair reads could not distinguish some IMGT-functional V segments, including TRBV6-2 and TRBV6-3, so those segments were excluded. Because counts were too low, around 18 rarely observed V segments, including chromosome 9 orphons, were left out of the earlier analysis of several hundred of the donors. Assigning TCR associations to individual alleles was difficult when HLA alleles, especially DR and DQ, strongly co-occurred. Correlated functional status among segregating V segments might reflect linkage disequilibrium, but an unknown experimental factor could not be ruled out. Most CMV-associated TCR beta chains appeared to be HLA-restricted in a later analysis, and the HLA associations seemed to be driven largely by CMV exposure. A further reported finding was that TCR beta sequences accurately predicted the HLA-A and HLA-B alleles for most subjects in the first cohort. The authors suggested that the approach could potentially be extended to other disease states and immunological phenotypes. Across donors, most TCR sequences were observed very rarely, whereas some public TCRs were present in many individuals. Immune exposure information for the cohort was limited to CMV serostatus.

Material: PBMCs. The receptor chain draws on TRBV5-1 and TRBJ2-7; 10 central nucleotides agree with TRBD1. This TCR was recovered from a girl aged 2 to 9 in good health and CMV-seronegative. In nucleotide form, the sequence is TGCGCCAGCAGCTTGGGGGGATGGGGGACAGGGGTTGCGACCTACGAGCAGTACTTC. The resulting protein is CASSLGGWGTGVATYEQYF.